This T cell receptor beta chain emerged from a study of T cells in Graves' hyperthyroidism and ophthalmopathy. Study-wide points: Ophthalmopathy was predicted by the model a median of roughly 6.7 months ahead of onset. The majority of expanded thyroid clonotypes above 0.001 also appeared in blood.

From germline, CDR1 is SGDLS and CDR2 YYNGEE. Germline trimming cut 4 bases from V and 2 bases from J; bases unmatched to any gene: 5. The CDR3 contains 15 residues. Amplified regions were TCR beta CDR3 sequences from RNA transcripts. The TCR CDR3 first-round RT-PCR relied on the HTBI primer set. Each CDR3 protein gets one entry after TCRdb re-called the multiplex PCR reads with MiXCR. The table lists about 570,000 distinct CDR3 sequences, around 15% of them singletons. Remarks on this clonotype: The antigen is not known.

Sequenced sample: blood. This receptor was taken from a woman aged 40 to 50 with Graves' hyperthyroidism. The rearrangement links TRBV9 to TRBJ2-5, with 10 bases aligning to TRBD1. CDR3 coding DNA: TGTGCCAGCAGCACGGGACAGGGGACTCAAGAGACCCAGTACTTC. Translated: CASSTGQGTQETQYF.